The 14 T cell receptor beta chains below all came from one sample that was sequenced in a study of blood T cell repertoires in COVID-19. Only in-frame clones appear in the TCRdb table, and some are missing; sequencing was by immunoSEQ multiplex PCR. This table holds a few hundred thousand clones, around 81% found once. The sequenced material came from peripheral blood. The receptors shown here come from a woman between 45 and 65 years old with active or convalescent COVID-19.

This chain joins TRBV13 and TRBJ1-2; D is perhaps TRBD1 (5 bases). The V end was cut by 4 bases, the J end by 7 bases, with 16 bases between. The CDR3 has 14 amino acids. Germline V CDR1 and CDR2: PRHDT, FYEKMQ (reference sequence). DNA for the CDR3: TGTGCCAGCAGCTACGGCCTGGGGGGAGGTGGCTACACCTTC. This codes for CASSYGLGGGGYTF.

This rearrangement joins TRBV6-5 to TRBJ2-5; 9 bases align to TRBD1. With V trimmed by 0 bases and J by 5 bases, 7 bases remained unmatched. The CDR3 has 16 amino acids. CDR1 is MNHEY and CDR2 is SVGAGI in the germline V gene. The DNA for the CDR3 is TGTGCCAGCAGTTACTCGGCGGGACAGGGAGTCGAGACCCAGTACTTC. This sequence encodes CASSYSAGQGVETQYF.

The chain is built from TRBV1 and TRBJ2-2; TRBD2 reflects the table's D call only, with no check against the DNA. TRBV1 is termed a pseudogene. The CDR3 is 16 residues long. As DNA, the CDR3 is TGCACCAGCAGCCAAGGGGCAGCGGGAGACACCGGGGAGCTGTTTTTT. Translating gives CTSSQGAAGDTGELFF.

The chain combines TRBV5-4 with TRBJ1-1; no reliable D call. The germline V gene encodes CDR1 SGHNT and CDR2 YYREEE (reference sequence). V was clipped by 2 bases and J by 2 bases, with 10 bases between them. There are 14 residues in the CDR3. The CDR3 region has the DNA TGTGCCAGCAGCTTTGGGCCCCATAACACTGAAGCTTTCTTT. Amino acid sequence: CASSFGPHNTEAFF.

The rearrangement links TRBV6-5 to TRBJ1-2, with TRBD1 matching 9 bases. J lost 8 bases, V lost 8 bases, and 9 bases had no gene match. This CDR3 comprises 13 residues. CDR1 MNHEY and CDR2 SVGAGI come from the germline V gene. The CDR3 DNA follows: TGTGCCAGCTCGGGACAGGGCAAAGCGGGCTACACCTTC. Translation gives CASSGQGKAGYTF.

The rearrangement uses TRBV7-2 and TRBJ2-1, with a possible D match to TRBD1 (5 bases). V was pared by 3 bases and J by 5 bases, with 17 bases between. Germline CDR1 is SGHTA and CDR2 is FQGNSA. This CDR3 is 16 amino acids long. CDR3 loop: CASSFGLGRVNNEQFF. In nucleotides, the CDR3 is TGTGCCAGCAGCTTCGGATTGGGCAGGGTGAACAATGAGCAGTTCTTC.

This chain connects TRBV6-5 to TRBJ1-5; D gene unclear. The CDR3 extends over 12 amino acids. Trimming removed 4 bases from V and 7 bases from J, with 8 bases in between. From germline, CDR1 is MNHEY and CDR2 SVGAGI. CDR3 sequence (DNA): TGTGCCAGCAGTTTCCCCGGGCAGCCCCAGCATTTT. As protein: CASSFPGQPQHF.

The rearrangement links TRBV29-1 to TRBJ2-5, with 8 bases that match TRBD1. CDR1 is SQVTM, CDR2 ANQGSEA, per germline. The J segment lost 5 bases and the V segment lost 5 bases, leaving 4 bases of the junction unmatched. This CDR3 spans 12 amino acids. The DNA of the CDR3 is TGCAGCGTTACTCGGACAGGGGAGACCCAGTACTTC. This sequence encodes CSVTRTGETQYF.

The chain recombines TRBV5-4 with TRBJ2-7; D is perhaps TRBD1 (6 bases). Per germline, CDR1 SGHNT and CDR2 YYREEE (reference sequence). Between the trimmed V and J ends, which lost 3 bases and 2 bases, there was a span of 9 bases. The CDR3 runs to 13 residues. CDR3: CASSYPGAYEQYF. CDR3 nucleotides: TGTGCCAGCAGCTATCCAGGGGCCTACGAGCAGTACTTC. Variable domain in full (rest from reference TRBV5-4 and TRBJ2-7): ETGVTQSPTHLIKTRGQQVTLRCSSQSGHNTVSWYQQALGQGPQFIFQYYREEENGRGNFPPRFSGLQFPNYSSELNVNALELDDSALYLCASSYPGAYEQYFGPGTRLTVT.

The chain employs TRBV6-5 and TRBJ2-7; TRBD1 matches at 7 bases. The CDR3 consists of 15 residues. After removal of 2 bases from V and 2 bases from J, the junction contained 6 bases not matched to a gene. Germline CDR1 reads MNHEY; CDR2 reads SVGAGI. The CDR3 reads CASSYQTGAAYEQYF. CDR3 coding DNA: TGTGCCAGCAGTTACCAAACAGGGGCGGCCTACGAGCAGTACTTC.

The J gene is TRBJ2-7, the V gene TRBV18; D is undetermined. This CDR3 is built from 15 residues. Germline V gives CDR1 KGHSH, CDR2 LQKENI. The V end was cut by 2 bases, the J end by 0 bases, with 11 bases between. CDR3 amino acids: CASSPLPLSSYEQYF. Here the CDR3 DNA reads TGTGCCAGCTCACCATTACCGCTGAGCTCCTACGAGCAGTACTTC. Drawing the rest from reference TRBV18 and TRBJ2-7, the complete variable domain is NAGVMQNPRHLVRRRGQEARLRCSPMKGHSHVYWYRQLPEEGLKFMVYLQKENIIDESGMPKERFSAEFPKEGPSILRIQQVVRGDSAAYFCASSPLPLSSYEQYFGPGTRLTVT.

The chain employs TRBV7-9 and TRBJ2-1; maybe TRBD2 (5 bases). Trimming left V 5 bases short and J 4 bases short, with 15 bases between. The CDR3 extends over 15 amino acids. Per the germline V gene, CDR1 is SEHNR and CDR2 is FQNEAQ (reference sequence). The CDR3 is CASSPSRARYNEQFF. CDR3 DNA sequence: TGTGCCAGCAGCCCTAGCCGGGCACGTTACAATGAGCAGTTCTTC.

This chain's CDR3 is CASSLQTGWETQYF. The CDR3 DNA follows: TGCGCCAGCAGCCTTCAGACGGGATGGGAGACCCAGTACTTC. This chain connects TRBV5-1 to TRBJ2-5; weak D call: TRBD2 (5 bases). Germline CDR1 SGHRS, CDR2 YFSETQ. The V and J ends lost 4 bases and 5 bases respectively, with 15 bases between them. This CDR3 has 14 amino acids.

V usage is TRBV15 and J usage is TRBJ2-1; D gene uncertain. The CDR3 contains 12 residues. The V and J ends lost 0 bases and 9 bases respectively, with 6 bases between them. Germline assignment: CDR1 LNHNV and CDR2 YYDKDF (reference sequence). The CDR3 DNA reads TGTGCCACCAGCAGAGACCACTTTGAGCAGTTCTTC. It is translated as CATSRDHFEQFF.